This TCR beta chain was identified during a study of blood T cell repertoires in COVID-19. The CDR3 is 16 residues long. Germline V gene lookup returns CDR1 SQVTM and CDR2 ANQGSEA. Between the trimmed V and J ends, which lost 8 bases and 3 bases, there was a span of 25 bases. Sequenced by immunoSEQ multiplex PCR; TCRdb stores in-frame clones only, minus some. This sample has approximately 69,000 clones, with less than 75% found just once. The chain uses TRBV29-1 and TRBJ1-1; possibly TRBD1 for D (5 bases). The specimen was peripheral blood. The TCR was taken from a man in his 60s with acute or convalescent COVID-19. CDR3 region: CSIREGEGFADTEAFF. Here the CDR3 DNA reads TGCAGCATCAGGGAAGGGGAGGGTTTTGCCGACACTGAAGCTTTCTTT.